A selection of T cell receptor beta chains follows, all from one sample in a study of OX40 agonist ivuxolimab in advanced cancers. Clones were read by immunoSEQ multiplex PCR, and TCRdb kept only the in-frame ones, dropping some. Of 65,000 or so clones in the sample, about four fifths were seen once. The specimen was CD4+ or CD8+ T cells sorted from blood, collected in a trial of the OX40 agonist ivuxolimab. The receptors shown here come from an adult with an advanced solid tumor such as melanoma, head and neck, liver or kidney cancer. Each CDR3 is given with its conserved first and last residue. Each record gives: D gene, V gene, clone size, J gene, CDR3 protein, CDR3 DNA. The D gene is left open where the match is weak. For some rows the clone size is stated as once, few or many, or as a class when expanded; others skip it.

d_gene: -
v_gene: TRBV7-9
abundance: -
j_gene: TRBJ1-6
CDR3aa: CASSFDRATPLHF
CDR3nt: TGTGCCAGCAGCTTCGATAGGGCGACACCCCTCCACTTT

d_gene: TRBD2
v_gene: TRBV27
abundance: -
j_gene: TRBJ2-1
CDR3aa: CASSLRRGGYSYNEQFF
CDR3nt: TGTGCCAGCAGTTTACGTCGCGGGGGGTACTCCTACAATGAGCAGTTCTTC

d_gene: -
v_gene: TRBV30
abundance: once
j_gene: TRBJ2-7
CDR3aa: CAWSAPPANDYEQYF
CDR3nt: TGTGCCTGGAGTGCCCCCCCCGCGAACGACTACGAGCAGTACTTC

d_gene: -
v_gene: TRBV5-1
abundance: -
j_gene: TRBJ1-5
CDR3aa: CASSWTTGQPQHF
CDR3nt: TGCGCCAGCAGCTGGACGACAGGTCAGCCCCAGCATTTT

d_gene: -
v_gene: TRBV19
abundance: few
j_gene: TRBJ1-5
CDR3aa: CASTGSGNQPQHF
CDR3nt: TGTGCCAGTACAGGGTCCGGCAATCAGCCCCAGCATTTT

d_gene: -
v_gene: TRBV6-1
abundance: -
j_gene: TRBJ2-5
CDR3aa: CASSLRLVEEAQYF
CDR3nt: TGTGCCAGCAGCCTTCGACTAGTCGAAGAGGCCCAGTACTTC

d_gene: -
v_gene: TRBV15
abundance: -
j_gene: TRBJ2-3
CDR3aa: CATSRDQSFRTDTQYF
CDR3nt: TGTGCCACCAGCAGAGATCAAAGTTTTCGGACAGATACGCAGTATTTT

d_gene: -
v_gene: TRBV7-9
abundance: -
j_gene: TRBJ2-1
CDR3aa: CAGSYNEQFF
CDR3nt: TGTGCCGGCAGTTACAATGAGCAGTTCTTC

d_gene: -
v_gene: TRBV4-2
abundance: -
j_gene: TRBJ1-2
CDR3aa: CASSQDINRVRPNYGYTF
CDR3nt: TGTGCCAGCAGCCAAGATATCAACAGGGTGAGACCGAATTATGGCTACACCTTC

d_gene: -
v_gene: TRBV12-2
abundance: -
j_gene: TRBJ2-7
CDR3aa: CASRSGQSFEQYF
CDR3nt: TGTGCAAGTCGCTCGGGACAGTCGTTCGAGCAGTACTTC

d_gene: -
v_gene: TRBV5-1
abundance: -
j_gene: TRBJ1-1
CDR3aa: CASSLDSRPPEAFF
CDR3nt: TGCGCCAGCAGCTTGGACTCAAGACCCCCTGAAGCTTTCTTT

d_gene: -
v_gene: TRBV27
abundance: -
j_gene: TRBJ1-3
CDR3aa: CASSLKGHPGNTIYF
CDR3nt: TGTGCCAGCAGTTTAAAGGGACACCCTGGAAACACCATATATTTT

d_gene: TRBD2
v_gene: TRBV6-6
abundance: -
j_gene: TRBJ2-5
CDR3aa: CASRLPTGGDEDTQYF
CDR3nt: TGTGCCAGCAGATTACCGACGGGGGGAGATGAAGACACCCAGTACTTC

d_gene: TRBD2
v_gene: TRBV5-4
abundance: -
j_gene: TRBJ2-1
CDR3aa: CASSERGGTYNEQFF
CDR3nt: TGTGCCAGCAGCGAACGGGGGGGCACTTACAATGAGCAGTTCTTC

d_gene: TRBD1
v_gene: TRBV5-1
abundance: -
j_gene: TRBJ2-5
CDR3aa: CASSPGDREETQYF
CDR3nt: TGCGCCAGCAGCCCAGGGGACAGAGAAGAGACCCAGTACTTC

d_gene: -
v_gene: TRBV2
abundance: -
j_gene: TRBJ2-2
CDR3aa: CASSERGAATGELFF
CDR3nt: TGTGCCAGCAGTGAAAGAGGGGCGGCCACCGGGGAGCTGTTTTTT

d_gene: -
v_gene: TRBV19
abundance: -
j_gene: TRBJ2-5
CDR3aa: CASSPTRVETQYF
CDR3nt: TGTGCCAGTAGCCCTACTAGAGTGGAGACCCAGTACTTC

d_gene: -
v_gene: TRBV7-9
abundance: -
j_gene: TRBJ1-6
CDR3aa: CASSLPQSSPLHF
CDR3nt: TGTGCCAGCAGCTTACCCCAAAGTTCACCCCTCCACTTT

d_gene: -
v_gene: TRBV11-2
abundance: once
j_gene: TRBJ2-5
CDR3aa: CASSPGVGTVETQYF
CDR3nt: TGTGCCAGCAGCCCCGGAGTGGGGACGGTTGAGACCCAGTACTTC

d_gene: -
v_gene: TRBV4-2
abundance: once
j_gene: TRBJ2-7
CDR3aa: CASSFFGGPEQYF
CDR3nt: TGTGCCAGCAGCTTCTTCGGAGGGCCCGAGCAGTACTTC

d_gene: TRBD1
v_gene: TRBV6-4
abundance: few
j_gene: TRBJ2-3
CDR3aa: CASGPGQGGTDTQYF
CDR3nt: TGTGCCAGCGGGCCGGGACAGGGGGGCACAGATACGCAGTATTTT

d_gene: TRBD2
v_gene: TRBV4-1
abundance: -
j_gene: TRBJ2-3
CDR3aa: CASSQLARTSGEDTQYF
CDR3nt: TGCGCCAGCAGCCAATTGGCTAGAACTAGCGGGGAAGATACGCAGTATTTT

d_gene: TRBD2
v_gene: TRBV5-1
abundance: -
j_gene: TRBJ2-1
CDR3aa: CASTMVWTSGTRALNEQFF
CDR3nt: TGCGCCAGCACCATGGTCTGGACTAGCGGGACGCGGGCCCTCAATGAGCAGTTCTTC

d_gene: -
v_gene: TRBV6-6
abundance: -
j_gene: TRBJ1-6
CDR3aa: CASDLGSSYNSPLHF
CDR3nt: TGTGCCAGCGACCTGGGGAGCTCCTATAATTCACCCCTCCACTTT

d_gene: TRBD1
v_gene: TRBV29-1
abundance: few
j_gene: TRBJ2-1
CDR3aa: CSARLGRGLLNEQFF
CDR3nt: TGCAGCGCCCGCTTGGGCAGGGGGCTTTTAAATGAGCAGTTCTTC

d_gene: -
v_gene: TRBV18
abundance: -
j_gene: TRBJ2-5
CDR3aa: CASSPDAETQYF
CDR3nt: TGTGCCAGCTCACCTGACGCAGAGACCCAGTACTTC

d_gene: -
v_gene: TRBV6-6
abundance: -
j_gene: TRBJ1-1
CDR3aa: CASSYSNGDLGAFF
CDR3nt: TGTGCCAGCAGTTACTCGAATGGGGATCTTGGAGCTTTCTTT

d_gene: -
v_gene: TRBV19
abundance: few
j_gene: TRBJ1-2
CDR3aa: CASKETGRRGDGYTF
CDR3nt: TGTGCCAGTAAGGAAACAGGCCGACGAGGTGATGGCTACACCTTC

d_gene: -
v_gene: TRBV5-4
abundance: -
j_gene: TRBJ2-3
CDR3aa: CASSQDGLLSGTQYF
CDR3nt: TGTGCCAGCAGCCAAGATGGACTGTTGAGTGGGACGCAGTATTTT

d_gene: -
v_gene: TRBV5-1
abundance: medium-sized
j_gene: TRBJ2-5
CDR3aa: CASSLEGPQYF
CDR3nt: TGCGCCAGCAGCTTGGAAGGCCCCCAGTACTTC

d_gene: -
v_gene: TRBV6-5
abundance: once
j_gene: TRBJ1-2
CDR3aa: CASRKGLGYTF
CDR3nt: TGTGCCAGCAGAAAAGGACTGGGCTACACCTTC

d_gene: -
v_gene: TRBV27
abundance: -
j_gene: TRBJ2-5
CDR3aa: CASSFRPSVRVQETQYF
CDR3nt: TGTGCCAGCAGTTTCCGGCCTAGCGTTCGTGTCCAAGAGACCCAGTACTTC

d_gene: -
v_gene: TRBV2
abundance: few
j_gene: TRBJ1-2
CDR3aa: CASGAGTYGYTF
CDR3nt: TGTGCCAGCGGCGCGGGGACCTATGGCTACACCTTC

d_gene: TRBD1
v_gene: TRBV4-1
abundance: -
j_gene: TRBJ1-1
CDR3aa: CASSQGTTGVNTEAFF
CDR3nt: TGCGCCAGCAGCCAAGGTACGACAGGGGTGAACACTGAAGCTTTCTTT

d_gene: TRBD2
v_gene: TRBV28
abundance: -
j_gene: TRBJ2-1
CDR3aa: CASSSTGTSGGAVGEQFF
CDR3nt: TGTGCCAGCAGTTCAACCGGAACTAGCGGGGGGGCCGTGGGTGAGCAGTTCTTC

d_gene: TRBD1
v_gene: TRBV7-9
abundance: -
j_gene: TRBJ1-2
CDR3aa: CASSLDRGAYGYTF
CDR3nt: TGTGCCAGCAGCCTTGACAGGGGAGCCTATGGCTACACCTTC

d_gene: -
v_gene: TRBV7-2
abundance: -
j_gene: TRBJ2-1
CDR3aa: CASSLRPPLQFF
CDR3nt: TGTGCCAGCAGCTTAAGACCCCCTCTACAGTTCTTC

d_gene: -
v_gene: TRBV30
abundance: -
j_gene: TRBJ2-3
CDR3aa: CAWRTGTSAQYF
CDR3nt: TGTGCCTGGAGGACCGGGACATCTGCGCAGTATTTT

d_gene: TRBD2
v_gene: TRBV6-4
abundance: -
j_gene: TRBJ2-1
CDR3aa: CASSDSSGAYNEQFF
CDR3nt: TGTGCCAGCAGTGACTCTAGCGGGGCCTACAATGAGCAGTTCTTC

d_gene: -
v_gene: TRBV4-2
abundance: -
j_gene: TRBJ2-7
CDR3aa: CASSQLGGRETYEQYF
CDR3nt: TGTGCCAGCAGCCAACTAGGGGGTCGGGAAACCTACGAGCAGTACTTC

d_gene: -
v_gene: TRBV7-9
abundance: few
j_gene: TRBJ1-5
CDR3aa: CASSLDRRPQHF
CDR3nt: TGTGCCAGCAGCTTAGACAGACGGCCCCAGCATTTT

d_gene: -
v_gene: TRBV7-8
abundance: -
j_gene: TRBJ1-2
CDR3aa: CASSLRGGAEYGYTF
CDR3nt: TGTGCCAGCAGCCTACGCGGGGGGGCAGAGTATGGCTACACCTTC

d_gene: -
v_gene: TRBV6-5
abundance: -
j_gene: TRBJ2-3
CDR3aa: CASSYAVDGTDTQYF
CDR3nt: TGTGCCAGCAGTTACGCGGTAGACGGCACAGATACGCAGTATTTT

d_gene: -
v_gene: TRBV5-4
abundance: -
j_gene: TRBJ1-1
CDR3aa: CASRGRGENTEAFF
CDR3nt: TGTGCCAGCCGGGGCCGAGGAGAGAACACTGAAGCTTTCTTT

d_gene: TRBD1
v_gene: TRBV19
abundance: few
j_gene: TRBJ2-7
CDR3aa: CASSIESGTVGYEQYF
CDR3nt: TGTGCCAGTAGTATTGAATCCGGGACAGTGGGATACGAGCAGTACTTC

d_gene: -
v_gene: TRBV18
abundance: once
j_gene: TRBJ2-7
CDR3aa: CASSPRDGSYEQYF
CDR3nt: TGTGCCAGCTCACCGCGGGACGGATCCTACGAGCAGTACTTC

d_gene: -
v_gene: TRBV7-2
abundance: -
j_gene: TRBJ2-3
CDR3aa: CASSRNRDTQYF
CDR3nt: TGTGCCAGCAGTAGAAATCGGGATACGCAGTATTTT

d_gene: TRBD1
v_gene: TRBV6-6
abundance: once
j_gene: TRBJ1-4
CDR3aa: CASGWGTANEKLFF
CDR3nt: TGTGCCAGCGGGTGGGGGACAGCGAATGAGAAACTGTTTTTT

d_gene: TRBD2
v_gene: TRBV4-2
abundance: -
j_gene: TRBJ2-2
CDR3aa: CASSQESSGGSGELFF
CDR3nt: TGTGCCAGCAGCCAAGAGTCCAGCGGGGGATCCGGGGAGCTGTTTTTT

d_gene: TRBD1
v_gene: TRBV10-2
abundance: -
j_gene: TRBJ1-2
CDR3aa: CASGDRGLSGYTF
CDR3nt: TGCGCCAGCGGGGACAGGGGGCTTTCAGGCTACACCTTC